This T cell receptor (beta chain) originates from a study of cytomegalovirus exposure and HLA in healthy donors. CDR1 SGHTA and CDR2 FQGTGA come from the germline V gene. J lost 8 bases, V lost 0 bases, and 9 bases had no gene match. This CDR3 has 15 amino acids. The study ran its PCR with 60 Vbeta and 13 Jbeta primers. Assay used: immunoSEQ multiplex PCR; TCRdb lists only in-frame clones, some missing. Among about 92,000 clones, just under 85% were seen once, and the ten largest hold 5.6%. V usage is TRBV7-3 and J usage is TRBJ1-2; 7 bases fit TRBD1. The receptor was derived from a woman younger than 35 in good health and CMV-seropositive. The specimen sequenced was PBMCs. CDR3 DNA: TGTGCCAGCAGCTTAACGGGGTTGACAGGGACCGGCTACACCTTC. Its protein product is CASSLTGLTGTGYTF.